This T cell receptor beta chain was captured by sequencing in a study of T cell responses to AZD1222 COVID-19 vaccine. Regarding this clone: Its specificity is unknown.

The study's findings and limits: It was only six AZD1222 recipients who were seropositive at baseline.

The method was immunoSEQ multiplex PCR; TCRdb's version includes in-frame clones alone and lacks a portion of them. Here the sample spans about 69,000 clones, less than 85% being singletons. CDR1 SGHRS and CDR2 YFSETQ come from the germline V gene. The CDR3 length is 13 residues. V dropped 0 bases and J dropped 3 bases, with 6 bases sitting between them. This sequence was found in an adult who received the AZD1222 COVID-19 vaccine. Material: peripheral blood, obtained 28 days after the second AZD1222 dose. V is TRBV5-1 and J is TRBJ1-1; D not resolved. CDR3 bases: TGCGCCAGCAGCTTGGAACTCGACACTGAAGCTTTCTTT. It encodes CASSLELDTEAFF.